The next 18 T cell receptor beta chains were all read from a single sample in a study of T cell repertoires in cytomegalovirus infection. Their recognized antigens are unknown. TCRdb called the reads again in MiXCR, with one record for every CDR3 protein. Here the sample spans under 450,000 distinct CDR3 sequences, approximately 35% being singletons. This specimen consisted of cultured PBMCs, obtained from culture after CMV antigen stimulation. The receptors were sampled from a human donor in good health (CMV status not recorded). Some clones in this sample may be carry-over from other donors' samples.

CDR3 sequence: CSVGDRGREKLFF. CDR3 nucleotides: TGCAGCGTTGGGGACAGGGGGCGTGAAAAACTGTTTTTT. The chain joins TRBV29-1 to TRBJ1-4, with 12 bases lining up with TRBD1. With 4 bases clipped from V and 7 bases from J, the junction kept 1 base outside the gene matches. The CDR3 is 13 amino acids. Germline CDR1 SQVTM, CDR2 ANQGSEA. Looking up the rest from reference TRBV29-1 and TRBJ1-4 gives the full variable domain: SAVISQKPSRDICQRGTSLTIQCQVDSQVTMMFWYRQQPGQSLTLIATANQGSEATYESGFVIDKFPISRPNLTFSTLTVSNMSPEDSSIYLCSVGDRGREKLFFGSGTQLSVL.

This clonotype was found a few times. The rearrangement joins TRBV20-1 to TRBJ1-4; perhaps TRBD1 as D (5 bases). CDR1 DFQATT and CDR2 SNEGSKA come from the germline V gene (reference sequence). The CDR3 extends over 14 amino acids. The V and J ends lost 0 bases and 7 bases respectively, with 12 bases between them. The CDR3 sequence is CSARDFGAGEKLFF. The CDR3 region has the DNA TGCAGTGCTAGAGATTTTGGGGCCGGTGAAAAACTGTTTTTT.

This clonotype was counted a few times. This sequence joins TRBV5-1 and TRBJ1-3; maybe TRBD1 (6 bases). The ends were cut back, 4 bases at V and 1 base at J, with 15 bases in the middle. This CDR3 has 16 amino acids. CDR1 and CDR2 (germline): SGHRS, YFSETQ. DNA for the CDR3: TGCGCCAGCAGCAGCAATTTGGGGGCATCTGGAAACACCATATATTTT. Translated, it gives CASSSNLGASGNTIYF.

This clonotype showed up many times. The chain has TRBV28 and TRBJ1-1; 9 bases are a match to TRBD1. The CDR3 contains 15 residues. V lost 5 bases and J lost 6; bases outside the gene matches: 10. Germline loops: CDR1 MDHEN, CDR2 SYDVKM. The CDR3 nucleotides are TGTGCCAGCAGTCACACCACAGGGGGCTCCCCTGAAGCTTTCTTT. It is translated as CASSHTTGGSPEAFF. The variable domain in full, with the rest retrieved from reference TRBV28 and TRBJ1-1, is DVKVTQSSRYLVKRTGEKVFLECVQDMDHENMFWYRQDPGLGLRLIYFSYDVKMKEKGDIPEGYSVSREKKERFSLILESASTNQTSMYLCASSHTTGGSPEAFFGQGTRLTVV.

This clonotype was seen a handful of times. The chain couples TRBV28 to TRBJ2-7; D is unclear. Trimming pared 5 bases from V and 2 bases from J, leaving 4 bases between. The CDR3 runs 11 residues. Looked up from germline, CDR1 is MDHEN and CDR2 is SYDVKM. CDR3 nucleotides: TGTGCCAGCAGTCCTACCTACGAGCAGTACTTC. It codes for CASSPTYEQYF.

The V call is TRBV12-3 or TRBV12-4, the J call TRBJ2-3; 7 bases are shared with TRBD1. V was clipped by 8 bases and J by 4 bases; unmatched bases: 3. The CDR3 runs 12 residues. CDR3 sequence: CASQGEPDTQYF. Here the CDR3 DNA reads TGTGCCAGCCAGGGGGAGCCAGATACGCAGTATTTT.

The CDR3 spells CASSDLGSDEQFF. The CDR3 DNA reads as TGTGCCAGCAGCGATCTGGGGTCCGATGAGCAGTTCTTC. V usage is TRBV7-8 and J usage is TRBJ2-1; D uncertain. V shed 5 bases and J shed 8 bases, with 13 bases lying between them. The CDR3 runs to 13 residues. Germline-derived CDR1 and CDR2 are SGHVS and FQNEAQ.

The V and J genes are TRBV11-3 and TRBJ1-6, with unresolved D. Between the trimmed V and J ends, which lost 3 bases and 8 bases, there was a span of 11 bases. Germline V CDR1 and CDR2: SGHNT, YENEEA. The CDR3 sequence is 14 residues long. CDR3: CASSFGRIYSPLHF. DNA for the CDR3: TGTGCCAGCAGCTTCGGCCGGATTTATTCACCCCTCCACTTT. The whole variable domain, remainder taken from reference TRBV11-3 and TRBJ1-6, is EAGVVQSPRYKIIEKKQPVAFWCNPISGHNTLYWYLQNLGQGPELLIRYENEEAVDDSQLPKDRFSAERLKGVDSTLKIQPAELGDSAVYLCASSFGRIYSPLHFGNGTRLTVT.

The CDR3 sequence: CASSSRVTYEQYF. As DNA, the CDR3 is TGTGCCAGCAGTTCGAGGGTCACCTACGAGCAGTACTTC. V usage is TRBV28 and J usage is TRBJ2-7; possible D gene TRBD2, 5 bases. V was trimmed by 4 bases and J by 2 bases, leaving 9 bases between them. The germline V gene has CDR1 MDHEN and CDR2 SYDVKM. This CDR3 is 13 amino acids long. The full variable domain, completed using reference TRBV28 and TRBJ2-7, is DVKVTQSSRYLVKRTGEKVFLECVQDMDHENMFWYRQDPGLGLRLIYFSYDVKMKEKGDIPEGYSVSREKKERFSLILESASTNQTSMYLCASSSRVTYEQYFGPGTRLTVT.

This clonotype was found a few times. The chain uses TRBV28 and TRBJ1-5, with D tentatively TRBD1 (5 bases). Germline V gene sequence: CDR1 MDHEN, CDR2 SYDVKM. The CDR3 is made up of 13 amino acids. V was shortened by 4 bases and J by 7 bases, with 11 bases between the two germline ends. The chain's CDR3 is CASSSPGGQPQHF. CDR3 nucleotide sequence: TGTGCCAGCAGTTCCCCGGGGGGGCAGCCCCAGCATTTT.

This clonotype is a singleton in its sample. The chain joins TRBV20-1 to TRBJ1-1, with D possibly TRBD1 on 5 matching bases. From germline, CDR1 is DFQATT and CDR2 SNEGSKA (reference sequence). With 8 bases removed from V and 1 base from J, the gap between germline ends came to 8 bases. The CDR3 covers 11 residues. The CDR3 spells CSRDRNTEAFF. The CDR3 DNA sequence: TGCAGTCGTGACAGGAACACTGAAGCTTTCTTT.

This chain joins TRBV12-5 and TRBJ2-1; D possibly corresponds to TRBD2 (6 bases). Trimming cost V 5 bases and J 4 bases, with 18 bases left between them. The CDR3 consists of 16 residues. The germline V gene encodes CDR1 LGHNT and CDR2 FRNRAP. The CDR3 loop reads CASGVHGGSLYNEQFF. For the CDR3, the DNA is TGTGCTAGTGGTGTCCACGGAGGGTCCTTATACAATGAGCAGTTCTTC.

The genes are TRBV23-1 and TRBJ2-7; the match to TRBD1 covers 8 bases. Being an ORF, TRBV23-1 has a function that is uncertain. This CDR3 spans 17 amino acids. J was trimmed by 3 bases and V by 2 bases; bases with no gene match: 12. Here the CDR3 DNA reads TGCGCCAGCAGTCAAAACCGGAGGACAGGGCGACACTACGAGCAGTACTTC. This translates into CASSQNRRTGRHYEQYF.

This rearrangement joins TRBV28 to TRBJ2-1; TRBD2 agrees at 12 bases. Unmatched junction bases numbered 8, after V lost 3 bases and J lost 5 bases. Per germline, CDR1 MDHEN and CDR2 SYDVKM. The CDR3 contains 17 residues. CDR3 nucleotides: TGTGCCAGCAGTTTGGGGATAGGACTAGCGGGGAACAATGAGCAGTTCTTC. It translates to CASSLGIGLAGNNEQFF.

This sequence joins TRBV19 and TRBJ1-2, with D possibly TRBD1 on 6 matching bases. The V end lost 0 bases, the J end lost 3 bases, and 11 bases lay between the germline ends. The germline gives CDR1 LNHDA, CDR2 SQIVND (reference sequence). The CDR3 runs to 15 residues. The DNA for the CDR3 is TGTGCCAGTAGTATAGATACAGGGAGGTACTATGGCTACACCTTC. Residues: CASSIDTGRYYGYTF. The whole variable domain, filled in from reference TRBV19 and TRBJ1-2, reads DGGITQSPKYLFRKEGQNVTLSCEQNLNHDAMYWYRQDPGQGLRLIYYSQIVNDFQKGDIAEGYSVSREKKESFPLTVTSAQKNPTAFYLCASSIDTGRYYGYTFGSGTRLTVV.

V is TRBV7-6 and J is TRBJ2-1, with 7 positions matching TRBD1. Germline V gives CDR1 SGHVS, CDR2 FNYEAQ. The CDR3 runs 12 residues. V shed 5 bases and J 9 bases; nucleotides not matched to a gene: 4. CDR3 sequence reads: CASSVDRVEQFF. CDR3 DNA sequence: TGTGCCAGCAGCGTTGACAGGGTTGAGCAGTTCTTC.

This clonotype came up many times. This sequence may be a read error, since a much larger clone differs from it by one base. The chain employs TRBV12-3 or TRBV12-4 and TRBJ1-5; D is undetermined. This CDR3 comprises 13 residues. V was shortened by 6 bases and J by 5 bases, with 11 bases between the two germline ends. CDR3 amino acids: CASRKRVDQPQHF. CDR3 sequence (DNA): TGTGCCAGCAGAAAAAGGGTGGATCAGCCCCAGCATTTT.

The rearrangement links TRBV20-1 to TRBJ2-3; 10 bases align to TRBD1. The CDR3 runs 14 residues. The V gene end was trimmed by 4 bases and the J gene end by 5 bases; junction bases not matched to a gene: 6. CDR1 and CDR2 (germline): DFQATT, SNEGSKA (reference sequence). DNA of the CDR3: TGCAGTGCTATCGGGACAGGGGTTGGAGATACGCAGTATTTT. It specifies CSAIGTGVGDTQYF.